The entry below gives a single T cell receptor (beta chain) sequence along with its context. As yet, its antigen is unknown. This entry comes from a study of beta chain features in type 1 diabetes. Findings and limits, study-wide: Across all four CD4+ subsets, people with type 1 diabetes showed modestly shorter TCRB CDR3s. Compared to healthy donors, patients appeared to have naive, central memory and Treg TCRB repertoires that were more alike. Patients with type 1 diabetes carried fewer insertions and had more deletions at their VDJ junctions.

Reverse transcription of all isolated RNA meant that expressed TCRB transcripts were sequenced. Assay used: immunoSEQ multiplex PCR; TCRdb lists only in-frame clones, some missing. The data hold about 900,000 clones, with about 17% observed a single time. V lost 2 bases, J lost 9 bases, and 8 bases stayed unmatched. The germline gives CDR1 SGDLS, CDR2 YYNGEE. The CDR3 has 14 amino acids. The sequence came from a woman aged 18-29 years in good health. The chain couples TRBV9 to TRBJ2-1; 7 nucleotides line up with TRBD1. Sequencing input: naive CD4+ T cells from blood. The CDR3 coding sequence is TGTGCCAGCAGCGTGACAGGGATCGGAGGTGAGCAGTTCTTC. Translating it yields CASSVTGIGGEQFF.